A selection of T cell receptor beta chains follows, all from one sample in a study of identifying expanded T cells in peripheral blood. TCRdb's table, derived via immunoSEQ multiplex PCR, lists solely in-frame clones and lacks some. The table includes tens of thousands of clones, approximately 89% detected once. Sequencing input: blood. These receptors all come from a person aged 18 to 70 in good health. Both conserved end residues are part of each CDR3. Fields, in order: V gene, D gene, J gene, clone size, CDR3 length, CDR3 protein, CDR3 DNA. The D gene is left open where the match is weak. Size is omitted from some rows. Given values are once, few, many or a class for expanded clones.

v_call: TRBV4-3
d_call: .
j_call: TRBJ2-3
clone_size: .
cdr3_length: 15
cdr3_aa: CASSHGPPGPDTQYF
cdr3_nt: TGCGCCAGCAGCCACGGTCCTCCGGGACCAGATACGCAGTATTTT

v_call: TRBV11-2
d_call: TRBD2
j_call: TRBJ2-1
clone_size: .
cdr3_length: 15
cdr3_aa: CASSLVAGGPNEQFF
cdr3_nt: TGTGCCAGCAGCTTAGTAGCGGGAGGACCCAATGAGCAGTTCTTC

v_call: TRBV6-5
d_call: .
j_call: TRBJ2-5
clone_size: .
cdr3_length: 13
cdr3_aa: CASSYSDGETQYF
cdr3_nt: TGTGCCAGCAGTTACTCGGACGGGGAGACCCAGTACTTC

v_call: TRBV5-4
d_call: .
j_call: TRBJ2-3
clone_size: .
cdr3_length: 14
cdr3_aa: CASSLNRVENTQYF
cdr3_nt: TGTGCCAGCAGCTTAAACAGGGTTGAGAATACGCAGTATTTT

v_call: TRBV21-1
d_call: .
j_call: TRBJ2-7
clone_size: .
cdr3_length: 17
cdr3_aa: CASSKGIQGRRGYEQYF
cdr3_nt: TGTGCCAGCAGCAAAGGTATCCAGGGGCGGAGAGGCTACGAGCAGTACTTC

v_call: TRBV7-2
d_call: TRBD2
j_call: TRBJ2-3
clone_size: .
cdr3_length: 16
cdr3_aa: CASSLALAGGIDTQYF
cdr3_nt: TGTGCCAGCAGCTTGGCGCTAGCGGGAGGGATAGATACGCAGTATTTT

v_call: TRBV5-1
d_call: .
j_call: TRBJ1-2
clone_size: .
cdr3_length: 15
cdr3_aa: CASSLSGEVRYGYTF
cdr3_nt: TGTGCCAGCAGCCTCTCGGGGGAAGTACGCTATGGCTACACCTTC

v_call: TRBV29-1
d_call: .
j_call: TRBJ2-7
clone_size: .
cdr3_length: 12
cdr3_aa: CSVERGGDEQYF
cdr3_nt: TGCAGCGTTGAAAGGGGGGGTGACGAGCAGTACTTC

v_call: TRBV5-1
d_call: TRBD1
j_call: TRBJ2-7
clone_size: .
cdr3_length: 15
cdr3_aa: CASRAGTATSYEQYF
cdr3_nt: TGCGCCAGCAGGGCCGGGACAGCAACCTCCTACGAGCAGTACTTC

v_call: TRBV12-5
d_call: .
j_call: TRBJ2-7
clone_size: .
cdr3_length: 11
cdr3_aa: CASGFTYEQYF
cdr3_nt: TGTGCTAGTGGTTTCACTTACGAGCAGTACTTC

v_call: TRBV6-6
d_call: .
j_call: TRBJ2-1
clone_size: .
cdr3_length: 13
cdr3_aa: CASRSATYNEQFF
cdr3_nt: TGTGCCAGCAGGTCGGCTACCTACAATGAGCAGTTCTTC

v_call: TRBV20-1
d_call: .
j_call: TRBJ2-7
clone_size: .
cdr3_length: 10
cdr3_aa: CSATNYEQYF
cdr3_nt: TGCAGTGCTACCAACTACGAGCAGTACTTC

v_call: TRBV25-1
d_call: .
j_call: TRBJ2-1
clone_size: .
cdr3_length: 15
cdr3_aa: CASSEGGGAGDEQFF
cdr3_nt: TGTGCCAGCAGTGAGGGTGGGGGGGCCGGCGATGAGCAGTTCTTC

v_call: TRBV7-8
d_call: .
j_call: TRBJ2-7
clone_size: few
cdr3_length: 14
cdr3_aa: CASSSGGSFSEQYF
cdr3_nt: TGTGCCAGCAGCTCTGGAGGGTCCTTCTCCGAGCAGTACTTC

v_call: TRBV4-2
d_call: .
j_call: TRBJ2-7
clone_size: .
cdr3_length: 15
cdr3_aa: CASSQEPDTAYEQYF
cdr3_nt: TGTGCCAGCAGCCAAGAGCCGGACACCGCCTACGAGCAGTACTTC

v_call: TRBV11-2
d_call: .
j_call: TRBJ2-7
clone_size: .
cdr3_length: 15
cdr3_aa: CASSLVLGSLYEQYF
cdr3_nt: TGTGCCAGCAGCTTAGTCCTGGGATCGCTATACGAGCAGTACTTC

v_call: TRBV4-2
d_call: .
j_call: TRBJ2-2
clone_size: .
cdr3_length: 18
cdr3_aa: CASSQEGRGSGNTGELFF
cdr3_nt: TGTGCCAGCAGCCAAGAAGGTAGGGGGAGCGGTAACACCGGGGAGCTGTTTTTT

v_call: TRBV23-1
d_call: .
j_call: TRBJ2-7
clone_size: .
cdr3_length: 15
cdr3_aa: CASSQSKGAGYEQYF
cdr3_nt: TGCGCCAGCAGTCAATCGAAGGGGGCGGGATACGAGCAGTACTTC

v_call: TRBV6-6
d_call: .
j_call: TRBJ1-2
clone_size: .
cdr3_length: 13
cdr3_aa: CASSYSGRVGYTF
cdr3_nt: TGTGCCAGCAGTTACTCGGGTCGGGTTGGCTACACCTTC

v_call: TRBV4-1
d_call: TRBD1
j_call: TRBJ2-5
clone_size: .
cdr3_length: 15
cdr3_aa: CASSQDVSGQPNQYF
cdr3_nt: TGCGCCAGCAGCCAGGATGTGTCGGGACAGCCGAATCAGTACTTC

v_call: TRBV4-3
d_call: .
j_call: TRBJ1-1
clone_size: .
cdr3_length: 14
cdr3_aa: CASSQERYKAEAFF
cdr3_nt: TGCGCCAGCAGCCAAGAGCGGTACAAGGCTGAAGCTTTCTTT

v_call: TRBV5-1
d_call: .
j_call: TRBJ2-3
clone_size: .
cdr3_length: 13
cdr3_aa: CASSLAGGDTQYF
cdr3_nt: TGCGCCAGCAGCTTGGCTGGGGGTGATACGCAGTATTTT

v_call: TRBV30
d_call: .
j_call: TRBJ1-2
clone_size: .
cdr3_length: 13
cdr3_aa: CAWSVSANGGYTF
cdr3_nt: TGTGCCTGGAGTGTGTCGGCTAACGGAGGCTACACCTTC

v_call: TRBV28
d_call: .
j_call: TRBJ1-3
clone_size: medium-sized
cdr3_length: 13
cdr3_aa: CASSRGSGNTIYF
cdr3_nt: TGTGCCAGCAGTCGGGGCTCTGGAAACACCATATATTTT

v_call: TRBV18
d_call: .
j_call: TRBJ2-7
clone_size: few
cdr3_length: 12
cdr3_aa: CASSERGGEQYF
cdr3_nt: TGTGCCAGCTCAGAGAGGGGTGGCGAGCAGTACTTC

v_call: TRBV5-6
d_call: .
j_call: TRBJ2-3
clone_size: .
cdr3_length: 13
cdr3_aa: CASSLTWEDTQYF
cdr3_nt: TGTGCCAGCAGCCTGACTTGGGAAGATACGCAGTATTTT

v_call: TRBV7-2
d_call: .
j_call: TRBJ1-2
clone_size: .
cdr3_length: 16
cdr3_aa: CASSWKGSIGPHGYTF
cdr3_nt: TGTGCCAGCAGCTGGAAGGGGTCTATAGGCCCCCATGGCTACACCTTC

v_call: TRBV2
d_call: TRBD2
j_call: TRBJ2-1
clone_size: .
cdr3_length: 14
cdr3_aa: CASSGGSTVDEQFF
cdr3_nt: TGTGCCAGCAGTGGCGGGAGTACGGTGGATGAGCAGTTCTTC

v_call: TRBV7-3
d_call: .
j_call: TRBJ2-1
clone_size: .
cdr3_length: 13
cdr3_aa: CASSPNRNNEQFF
cdr3_nt: TGTGCCAGCAGCCCCAACAGGAACAATGAGCAGTTCTTC

v_call: TRBV7-2
d_call: .
j_call: TRBJ1-2
clone_size: once
cdr3_length: 16
cdr3_aa: CASSFRRQSQNYGYTF
cdr3_nt: TGTGCCAGCAGCTTTAGGCGACAGAGCCAGAACTATGGCTACACCTTC

v_call: TRBV28
d_call: .
j_call: TRBJ1-3
clone_size: .
cdr3_length: 13
cdr3_aa: CASSSTFGNTIYF
cdr3_nt: TGTGCCAGCAGTTCCACGTTTGGAAACACCATATATTTT

v_call: TRBV2
d_call: TRBD2
j_call: TRBJ2-1
clone_size: .
cdr3_length: 14
cdr3_aa: CASTPGLAGGEQFF
cdr3_nt: TGTGCCAGCACCCCGGGACTAGCAGGGGGTGAGCAGTTCTTC

v_call: TRBV6-6
d_call: TRBD2
j_call: TRBJ2-5
clone_size: .
cdr3_length: 16
cdr3_aa: CASSYIQRGGGETQYF
cdr3_nt: TGTGCCAGCAGTTACATCCAGCGGGGGGGCGGGGAGACCCAGTACTTC

v_call: TRBV6-5
d_call: TRBD1
j_call: TRBJ1-2
clone_size: .
cdr3_length: 14
cdr3_aa: CASRRQGAQFGYTF
cdr3_nt: TGTGCCAGCAGAAGACAGGGGGCGCAGTTTGGCTACACCTTC

v_call: TRBV14
d_call: .
j_call: TRBJ2-1
clone_size: .
cdr3_length: 12
cdr3_aa: CASSPGPNEQFF
cdr3_nt: TGTGCCAGCAGCCCTGGGCCCAATGAGCAGTTCTTC

v_call: TRBV7-2
d_call: TRBD1
j_call: TRBJ1-5
clone_size: .
cdr3_length: 14
cdr3_aa: CASSLASGGQPQHF
cdr3_nt: TGTGCCAGCAGCTTGGCATCAGGGGGCCAGCCCCAGCATTTT

v_call: TRBV2
d_call: .
j_call: TRBJ1-2
clone_size: .
cdr3_length: 12
cdr3_aa: CASSAQLLSYTF
cdr3_nt: TGTGCCAGCAGTGCGCAGCTGTTATCCTACACCTTC

v_call: TRBV6-1
d_call: .
j_call: TRBJ1-2
clone_size: .
cdr3_length: 15
cdr3_aa: CASSQGHRDNYGYTF
cdr3_nt: TGTGCCAGCAGCCAGGGACACCGGGACAACTATGGCTACACCTTC

v_call: TRBV4-1
d_call: .
j_call: TRBJ1-5
clone_size: .
cdr3_length: 14
cdr3_aa: CASSLYIGNQPQHF
cdr3_nt: TGCGCCAGCAGCCTATACATCGGCAATCAGCCCCAGCATTTT

v_call: TRBV2
d_call: TRBD1
j_call: TRBJ1-2
clone_size: .
cdr3_length: 14
cdr3_aa: CASSETGGAYGYTF
cdr3_nt: TGTGCCAGCAGTGAAACAGGGGGCGCCTATGGCTACACCTTC

v_call: TRBV4-2
d_call: .
j_call: TRBJ2-1
clone_size: .
cdr3_length: 13
cdr3_aa: CASSQPGHNEQFF
cdr3_nt: TGTGCCAGCAGCCAGCCGGGACACAATGAGCAGTTCTTC

v_call: TRBV5-4
d_call: .
j_call: TRBJ2-3
clone_size: few
cdr3_length: 14
cdr3_aa: CASSLLEVTDTQYF
cdr3_nt: TGTGCCAGCAGCTTGTTAGAGGTAACAGATACGCAGTATTTT

v_call: TRBV2
d_call: TRBD1
j_call: TRBJ1-4
clone_size: .
cdr3_length: 13
cdr3_aa: CASNDRGYEKLFF
cdr3_nt: TGTGCCAGCAACGACAGGGGCTATGAAAAACTGTTTTTT

v_call: TRBV4-1
d_call: TRBD1
j_call: TRBJ2-7
clone_size: .
cdr3_length: 15
cdr3_aa: CASSQPGQGSYEQYF
cdr3_nt: TGCGCCAGCAGCCAACCGGGACAGGGGTCCTACGAGCAGTACTTC

v_call: TRBV29-1
d_call: TRBD2
j_call: TRBJ2-7
clone_size: .
cdr3_length: 16
cdr3_aa: CSVEASIRGGTYEQYF
cdr3_nt: TGCAGCGTTGAAGCCTCGATTCGCGGGGGAACCTACGAGCAGTACTTC

v_call: TRBV13
d_call: .
j_call: TRBJ2-2
clone_size: .
cdr3_length: 12
cdr3_aa: CASSPRTGELFF
cdr3_nt: TGTGCCAGCAGTCCCCGCACCGGGGAGCTGTTTTTT

v_call: TRBV5-1
d_call: .
j_call: TRBJ1-5
clone_size: .
cdr3_length: 15
cdr3_aa: CASSLAGGAPQPQHF
cdr3_nt: TGCGCCAGCAGCTTGGCCGGGGGGGCTCCTCAGCCCCAGCATTTT

v_call: TRBV5-3
d_call: .
j_call: TRBJ2-2
clone_size: .
cdr3_length: 15
cdr3_aa: CARSLNRKNTGELFF
cdr3_nt: TGTGCCAGAAGCTTGAACAGAAAGAACACCGGGGAGCTGTTTTTT

v_call: TRBV6-1
d_call: .
j_call: TRBJ2-6
clone_size: .
cdr3_length: 15
cdr3_aa: CASSEGGSGANVLTF
cdr3_nt: TGTGCCAGCAGTGAAGGGGGCTCTGGGGCCAACGTCCTGACTTTC

v_call: TRBV19
d_call: .
j_call: TRBJ2-1
clone_size: .
cdr3_length: 14
cdr3_aa: CASSSGVSYNEQFF
cdr3_nt: TGTGCCAGTAGTTCAGGGGTGTCCTACAATGAGCAGTTCTTC

v_call: TRBV30
d_call: .
j_call: TRBJ2-7
clone_size: .
cdr3_length: 14
cdr3_aa: CAWSVGQGHHEQYF
cdr3_nt: TGTGCCTGGAGTGTTGGGCAGGGCCACCACGAGCAGTACTTC

v_call: TRBV29-1
d_call: TRBD2
j_call: TRBJ2-1
clone_size: .
cdr3_length: 15
cdr3_aa: CSARQAGGPFLEQFF
cdr3_nt: TGCAGCGCCAGACAGGCGGGAGGGCCGTTCCTGGAGCAGTTCTTC

v_call: TRBV28
d_call: .
j_call: TRBJ1-1
clone_size: .
cdr3_length: 14
cdr3_aa: CASSLRSRDTEAFF
cdr3_nt: TGTGCCAGCAGTTTAAGGTCCCGCGACACTGAAGCTTTCTTT

v_call: TRBV7-9
d_call: .
j_call: TRBJ1-3
clone_size: few
cdr3_length: 16
cdr3_aa: CASSPRQASSGNTIYF
cdr3_nt: TGTGCCAGCAGCCCGAGACAGGCTAGCTCTGGAAACACCATATATTTT

v_call: TRBV5-5
d_call: TRBD2
j_call: TRBJ2-5
clone_size: .
cdr3_length: 16
cdr3_aa: CASSPWTSGSQETQYF
cdr3_nt: TGTGCCAGCAGCCCCTGGACTAGCGGGAGTCAAGAGACCCAGTACTTC

v_call: TRBV7-2
d_call: .
j_call: TRBJ1-2
clone_size: .
cdr3_length: 16
cdr3_aa: CASSPGLYQGLYGYTF
cdr3_nt: TGTGCCAGCAGCCCGGGACTTTACCAGGGACTCTATGGCTACACCTTC

v_call: TRBV6-5
d_call: .
j_call: TRBJ2-7
clone_size: .
cdr3_length: 14
cdr3_aa: CASSPRRVTYEQYF
cdr3_nt: TGTGCCAGCAGTCCCAGGCGGGTTACCTACGAGCAGTACTTC